These T cell receptor beta chains were read from a single sample in a study of T-cell memory formation after mild COVID-19. TCRdb redid the calling of the 5' RACE reads with MiXCR, one entry per CDR3 protein. Found here are 450,000 or so distinct CDR3 sequences, around a quarter of them singletons; the top ten hold approximately 12%. The sample consisted of PBMCs or a T cell subset sorted from them (not recorded which). These receptors were obtained from an adult woman who had mild COVID-19 (a few samples of this study predate the infection). Cell type and time point are not known. Each CDR3 is given with its conserved first and last residue. Fields, in order: D gene, V gene, J gene, clone size, CDR3 length, CDR3 DNA, CDR3 protein. A D gene is named only where the DNA matches it firmly. Clone size, where shown, is once, few, many, or a class for clones that have expanded.

>.|TRBV9|TRBJ2-3|few|12
TGTGCCAGCAGCGTAGCGACAGATACGCAGTATTTT
CASSVATDTQYF
>TRBD1|TRBV12-3/TRBV12-4|TRBJ1-4|few|15
TGTGCCAGCAGCCCCTACGGGACAGTCAATGAAAAACTGTTTTTT
CASSPYGTVNEKLFF
>.|TRBV5-1|TRBJ2-1|many|20
TGCGCCAGCCGGAATGGGTTGGGTAGCCTACCAATCGGCTCCTACAATGAGCAGTTCTTC
CASRNGLGSLPIGSYNEQFF
>.|TRBV6-6|TRBJ1-2|.|16
TGTGCCAGCAGTCCAGACAGTTCCCCTGATAACTATGGCTACACCTTC
CASSPDSSPDNYGYTF
>TRBD2|TRBV20-1|TRBJ2-5|few|16
TGCAGTGCTAGCCGCCCACTAGCGGGTGCTCAAGAGACCCAGTACTTC
CSASRPLAGAQETQYF
>.|TRBV7-8|TRBJ2-3|.|13
TGTGCCAGCAGAACCTCTAGCACAGATACGCAGTATTTT
CASRTSSTDTQYF
>TRBD2|TRBV20-1|TRBJ2-7|.|16
TGCAGTGCTTATGGAGGGACTAGCGGGATGTCCTACGAGCAGTACTTC
CSAYGGTSGMSYEQYF
>TRBD2|TRBV20-1|TRBJ2-7|.|15
TGCAGTGCTATAGCCCCTTGGGGCAGGGAGGGAGAGCAGTACTTC
CSAIAPWGREGEQYF
>TRBD2|TRBV24-1|TRBJ2-1|many|14
TGTGCCACCCAAATAGCGGGATCCTACAATGAGCAGTTCTTC
CATQIAGSYNEQFF
>.|TRBV11-2|TRBJ2-1|once|13
TGTGCCAGCAGCTTAGTCAGGGGAAGTGAGCAGTTCTTC
CASSLVRGSEQFF
>TRBD1|TRBV4-2|TRBJ1-1|.|15
TGTGCCAGCAGCCAAGGGGACAGGATGAACACTGAAGCTTTCTTT
CASSQGDRMNTEAFF
>.|TRBV12-3/TRBV12-4|TRBJ1-5|.|14
TGTGCCAGCAGCCGGGACCCTGGCGCTCAGCCCCAGCATTTT
CASSRDPGAQPQHF
>.|TRBV6-1|TRBJ1-2|few|12
TGTGCCAGCAGTGAAGTGGGGGACGGCTACACCTTC
CASSEVGDGYTF
>.|TRBV6-5|TRBJ2-2|.|14
TGTGCCAGCAGTTACTCGGGAGACACCGGGGAGCTGTTTTTT
CASSYSGDTGELFF
>.|TRBV5-1|TRBJ2-7|.|14
TGCGCCAGCAGCTTGGCCTACAACTCCTACGAGCAGTACTTC
CASSLAYNSYEQYF
>.|TRBV7-2|TRBJ2-2|.|12
TGTGCCAGCAGACTCCTAACCGGGGAGCTGTTTTTT
CASRLLTGELFF
>TRBD2|TRBV12-3/TRBV12-4|TRBJ2-4|few|14
TGTGCCAGCAGCCATACGGTACTAGCGGGAGGCGAGTACTTC
CASSHTVLAGGEYF
>.|TRBV7-2|TRBJ1-2|.|14
TGTGCCAGCAGCTTAAATCCAGGGCCCTATGGCTACACCTTC
CASSLNPGPYGYTF
>.|TRBV27|TRBJ1-1|.|13
TGTGCCAGCAGTTTATCCGGACTTGCTGAAGCTTTCTTT
CASSLSGLAEAFF
>.|TRBV7-2|TRBJ1-1|few|13
TGTGCCAGCAGCTCAGGGGAGGGGACTGAAGCTTTCTTT
CASSSGEGTEAFF
>TRBD1|TRBV7-2|TRBJ1-1|few|14
TGTGCCAGCAGCTTCCAGGGGGCGGTCACTGAAGCTTTCTTT
CASSFQGAVTEAFF
>.|TRBV5-5|TRBJ1-1|.|13
TGTGCCAGCCGACTGGACGAGTACACTGAAGCTTTCTTT
CASRLDEYTEAFF
>.|TRBV29-1|TRBJ2-7|.|12
TGCAGCGTTGGCAGAAGCTCCTACGAGCAGTACTTC
CSVGRSSYEQYF
>TRBD1|TRBV5-1|TRBJ2-7|.|13
TGCGACAGCAGCCCAGGGACAGGGGTCGAGCAGTACTTC
CDSSPGTGVEQYF
>.|TRBV20-1|TRBJ2-7|.|12
TGCAGTGCAGAGACTAGCTCCTACGAGCAGTACTTC
CSAETSSYEQYF
>.|TRBV5-4|TRBJ2-5|few|14
TGTGCCAGCAGCTTGGGGCAGGCGTTAGAGACCCAGTACTTC
CASSLGQALETQYF
>.|TRBV18|TRBJ2-5|many|12
TGTGCCAGCAGCCCCGGCCAAGAGACCCAGTACTTC
CASSPGQETQYF
>.|TRBV20-1|TRBJ2-7|.|14
TGCAGTGCTGAGGTGGGCCAGGGATCCTACGAGCAGTACTTC
CSAEVGQGSYEQYF
>TRBD1|TRBV25-1|TRBJ1-2|.|13
TGTGCCAGCAGTGAATACGGACAGGGGCTGCTCACCTTC
CASSEYGQGLLTF
>TRBD1|TRBV12-5|TRBJ1-2|few|14
TGTGCTAGTGGTTGGGGGGACAGGGCGGATGGCTACACCTTC
CASGWGDRADGYTF
>.|TRBV3-1|TRBJ1-2|.|15
TGTGCCAGCAGCCCCCGGGACACCGCCTTTTATGGCTACACCTTC
CASSPRDTAFYGYTF
>.|TRBV19|TRBJ1-3|.|17
TGTGCCAGTAGTATGGTCGCCGAGCCTGGCTCTGGAAACACCATATATTTT
CASSMVAEPGSGNTIYF
>.|TRBV5-5|TRBJ2-2|.|15
TGTGCCAGCAGCCTAGCACGTGTTCCCACCGGGGAGCTGTTTTTT
CASSLARVPTGELFF
>.|TRBV3-1|TRBJ2-1|many|12
TGTGCCAGCAGCCAAGGCAGGGCCAAGGAGTTCTTC
CASSQGRAKEFF
>.|TRBV12-3/TRBV12-4|TRBJ2-7|few|16
TGTGCCAGCAGTTTGGGGGCACAGGGAGGAGGGTACGAGCAGTACTTC
CASSLGAQGGGYEQYF
>.|TRBV12-3/TRBV12-4|TRBJ1-2|.|14
TGTGCCAGCAGTTTCTCAGGTTACTCTTATGGCTACACCTTC
CASSFSGYSYGYTF
>TRBD2|TRBV20-1|TRBJ2-3|few|15
TGCAGTGTGGCGGAAATCGGGAGGGCCCCAGATACGCAGTATTTT
CSVAEIGRAPDTQYF
>.|TRBV12-3/TRBV12-4|TRBJ2-3|few|15
TGTGCCAGCAGTTTAGGGAAGTCTAGCACAGATACGCAGTATTTT
CASSLGKSSTDTQYF
>TRBD1|TRBV12-3/TRBV12-4|TRBJ1-4|.|16
TGTGCCAGCAGTTTTTTGACTGGGACAGTTAACGAAAAACTGTTTTTT
CASSFLTGTVNEKLFF
>TRBD1|TRBV3-1|TRBJ1-1|.|15
TGTGCCAGCAGCCACGTAAATTCCGGGACAGCTGAAGCTTTCTTT
CASSHVNSGTAEAFF
>.|TRBV5-1|TRBJ2-3|few|13
TGCGCCAGCACATCGGGGAGAACAGATACGCAGTATTTT
CASTSGRTDTQYF
>TRBD2|TRBV4-2|TRBJ2-5|few|19
TGTGCCAGCAGCCAGCAGCCGCCTGGAGTAGCGGGCGAAAGGAGGGACCAGTACTTC
CASSQQPPGVAGERRDQYF
>.|TRBV6-6|TRBJ2-1|.|15
TGTGCCAGCAGCCCAACGGATAACTTATACAATGAGCAGTTCTTC
CASSPTDNLYNEQFF
>.|TRBV6-1|TRBJ2-2|few|16
TGTGCCAGCAGCGTCGGACACCCTTTGAACACCGGGGAGCTGTTTTTT
CASSVGHPLNTGELFF
>TRBD2|TRBV20-1|TRBJ2-1|few|15
TGCAGTGCTAGAGACCGGACTAGCGGGCAAAATGAGCAGTTCTTC
CSARDRTSGQNEQFF
>.|TRBV7-3|TRBJ2-5|.|15
TGTGCCAGCAGCCTCTCGGTGGGCCTCCAAGAGACCCAGTACTTC
CASSLSVGLQETQYF
>.|TRBV9|TRBJ1-5|.|15
TGTGCCAGCAGCGTAAAGGACAGTAGCAATCAGCCCCAGCATTTT
CASSVKDSSNQPQHF
>TRBD2|TRBV7-9|TRBJ2-1|few|14
TGTGCCAGCAGCAAAGGGACTAGCGGCAATGAGCAGTTCTTC
CASSKGTSGNEQFF
>.|TRBV3-1|TRBJ2-7|many|15
TGTGCCAGCAGTGGCGGACAGAGTTACTCCTACGAGCAGTACTTC
CASSGGQSYSYEQYF
>.|TRBV3-1|TRBJ2-5|.|16
TGTGCCAGCAGCCAAGTCCCTGGGACCGCCCAAGAGACCCAGTACTTC
CASSQVPGTAQETQYF
>.|TRBV12-3/TRBV12-4|TRBJ2-1|many|14
TGTGCCAGCAGTGCCTTACCCTTGATTATAGAGCAGTTCTTC
CASSALPLIIEQFF
>.|TRBV6-5|TRBJ2-7|.|11
TGTGCCAGCAGTTACTTTGCCGAGCAGTACTTC
CASSYFAEQYF
>.|TRBV18|TRBJ2-1|few|19
TGTGCCAGCTCACCACCGGGACTTACGATCCCACACTTCTACAATGAGCAGTTCTTC
CASSPPGLTIPHFYNEQFF
>TRBD2|TRBV5-1|TRBJ2-7|few|17
TGCGCCAGCAGCTTGGGGCGACTAGCGGGATCCACCTACGAGCAGTACTTC
CASSLGRLAGSTYEQYF